This T cell receptor (beta chain) was observed in a study of PD-L1 blockade in urothelial cancer. Study information: About 85% of the 29 patients were men whose urothelial cancer was bladder-origin. Counts from blood samples showed a median of roughly 140,000 T cells.

Spiking of synthetic TCR analog templates was performed in each PCR. This table comes from immunoSEQ multiplex PCR, and its TCRdb copy is limited to in-frame clones, with some not included. The table shows roughly 62,000 clones, with roughly 87% occurring only once. The CDR3 is 16 amino acids. Trimming at V came to 4 bases and at J to 1 base, leaving 8 bases not matched to a gene. Germline CDR1 SGDLS, CDR2 YYNGEE. The chain links TRBV9 to TRBJ2-7, with 10 bases that match TRBD2. The origin of this receptor is a man between 65 and 85 years old with urothelial cancer. This sample comprised PBMCs, obtained around atezolizumab (anti-PD-L1) treatment. CDR3 sequence: CASSSSGLAESYEQYF. The CDR3 nucleotides are TGTGCCAGCAGCTCTTCCGGACTAGCGGAGTCCTACGAGCAGTACTTC.